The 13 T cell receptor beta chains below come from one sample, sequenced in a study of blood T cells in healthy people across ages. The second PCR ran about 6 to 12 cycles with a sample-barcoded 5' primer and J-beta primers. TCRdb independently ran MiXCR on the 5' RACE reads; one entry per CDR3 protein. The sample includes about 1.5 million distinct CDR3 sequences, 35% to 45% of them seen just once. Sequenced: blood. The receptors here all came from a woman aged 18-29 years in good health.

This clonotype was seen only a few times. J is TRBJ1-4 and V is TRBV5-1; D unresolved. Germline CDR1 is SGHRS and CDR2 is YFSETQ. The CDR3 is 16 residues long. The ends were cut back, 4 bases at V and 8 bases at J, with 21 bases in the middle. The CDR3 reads CASSPQPTLVGEKLFF. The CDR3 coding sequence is TGCGCCAGCAGCCCGCAACCGACCCTAGTAGGGGAAAAACTGTTTTTT.

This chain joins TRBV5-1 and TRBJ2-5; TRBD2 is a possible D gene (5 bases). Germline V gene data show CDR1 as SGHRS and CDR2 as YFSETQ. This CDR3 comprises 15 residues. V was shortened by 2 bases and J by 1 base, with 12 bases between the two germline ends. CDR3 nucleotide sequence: TGCGCCAGCAGCTTCCTCGGGATACTCCAAGAGACCCAGTACTTC. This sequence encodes CASSFLGILQETQYF.

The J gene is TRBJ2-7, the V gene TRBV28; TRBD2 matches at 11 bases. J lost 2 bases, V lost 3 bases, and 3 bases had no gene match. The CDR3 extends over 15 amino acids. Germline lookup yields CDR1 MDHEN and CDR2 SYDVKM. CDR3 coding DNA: TGTGCCAGCAGTTTTAGCGGGAGGGTGGCCTACGAGCAGTACTTC. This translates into CASSFSGRVAYEQYF.

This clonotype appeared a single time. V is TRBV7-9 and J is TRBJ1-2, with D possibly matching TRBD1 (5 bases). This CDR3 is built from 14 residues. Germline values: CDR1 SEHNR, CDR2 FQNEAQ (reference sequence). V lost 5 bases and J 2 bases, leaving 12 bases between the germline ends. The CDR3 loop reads CASSGTPTNYGYTF. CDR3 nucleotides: TGTGCCAGCAGCGGGACTCCTACGAACTATGGCTACACCTTC.

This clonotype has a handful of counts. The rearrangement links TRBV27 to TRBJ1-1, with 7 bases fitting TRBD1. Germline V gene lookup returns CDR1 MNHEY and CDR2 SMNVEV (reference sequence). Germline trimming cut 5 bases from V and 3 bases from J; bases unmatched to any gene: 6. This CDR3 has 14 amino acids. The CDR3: CASSLTGLDTEAFF. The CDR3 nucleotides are TGTGCCAGCAGTCTGACAGGGCTGGACACTGAAGCTTTCTTT.

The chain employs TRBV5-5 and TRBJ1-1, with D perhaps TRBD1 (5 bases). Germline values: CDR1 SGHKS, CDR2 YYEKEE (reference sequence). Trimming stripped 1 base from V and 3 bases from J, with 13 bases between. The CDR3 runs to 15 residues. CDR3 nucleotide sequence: TGTGCCAGCAGCTTGTCCGGGACGGAGGACACTGAAGCTTTCTTT. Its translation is CASSLSGTEDTEAFF.

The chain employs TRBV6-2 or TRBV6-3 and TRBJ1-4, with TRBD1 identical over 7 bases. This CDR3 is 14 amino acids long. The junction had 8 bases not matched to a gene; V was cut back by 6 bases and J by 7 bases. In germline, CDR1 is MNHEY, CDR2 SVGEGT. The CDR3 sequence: CASRTRGGSEKLFF. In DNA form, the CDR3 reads TGTGCCAGCAGAACCAGGGGGGGGTCTGAAAAACTGTTTTTT.

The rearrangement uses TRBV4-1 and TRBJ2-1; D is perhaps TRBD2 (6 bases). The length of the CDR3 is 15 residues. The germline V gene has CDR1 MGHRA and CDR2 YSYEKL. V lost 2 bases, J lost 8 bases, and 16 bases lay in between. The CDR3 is CASSQTGVRRDEQFF. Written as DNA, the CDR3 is TGCGCCAGCAGCCAAACGGGAGTAAGGCGCGATGAGCAGTTCTTC.

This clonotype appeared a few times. The CDR3, as DNA: TGTGCCACCAGCTCTAGACAGACAGTAGATGTGGCTTTCTTT. Translating it yields CATSSRQTVDVAFF. The chain recombines TRBV15 with TRBJ1-1; weak D call: TRBD1 (5 bases). Germline values: CDR1 LNHNV, CDR2 YYDKDF (reference sequence). V was pared by 5 bases and J by 11 bases, with 21 bases between. The CDR3 covers 14 residues. Full variable domain (missing parts from reference TRBV15 and TRBJ1-1): DAMVIQNPRYQVTQFGKPVTLSCSQTLNHNVMYWYQQKSSQAPKLLFHYYDKDFNNEADTPDNFQSRRPNTSFCFLDIRSPGLGDTAMYLCATSSRQTVDVAFFGQGTRLTVV.

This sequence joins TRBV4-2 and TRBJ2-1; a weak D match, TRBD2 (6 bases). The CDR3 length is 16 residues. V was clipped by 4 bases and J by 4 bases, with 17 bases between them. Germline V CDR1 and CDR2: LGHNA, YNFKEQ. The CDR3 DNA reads TGTGCCAGCAGCCTCGGGGACTCCTTGGCTTACAATGAGCAGTTCTTC. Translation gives CASSLGDSLAYNEQFF.

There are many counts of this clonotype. CDR3 residues: CASSLAGVNEQYF. The DNA for the CDR3 is TGTGCCAGCAGCCTAGCGGGAGTAAACGAGCAGTACTTC. The chain links TRBV4-2 to TRBJ2-7, with 9 bases identical to TRBD2. The CDR3 spans 13 residues. J was trimmed by 5 bases and V by 4 bases; bases with no gene match: 3. Per the germline V gene, CDR1 is LGHNA and CDR2 is YNFKEQ.

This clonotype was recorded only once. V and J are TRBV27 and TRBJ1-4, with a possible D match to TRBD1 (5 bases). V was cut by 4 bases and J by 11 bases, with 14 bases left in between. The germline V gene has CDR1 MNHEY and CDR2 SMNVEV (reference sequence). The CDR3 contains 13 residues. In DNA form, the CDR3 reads TGTGCCAGCAGTTCCCGAAGGGGAGGGAAACTGTTTTTT. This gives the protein CASSSRRGGKLFF. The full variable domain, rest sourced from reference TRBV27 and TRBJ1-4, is EAQVTQNPRYLITVTGKKLTVTCSQNMNHEYMSWYRQDPGLGLRQIYYSMNVEVTDKGDVPEGYKVSRKEKRNFPLILESPSPNQTSLYFCASSSRRGGKLFFGSGTQLSVL.

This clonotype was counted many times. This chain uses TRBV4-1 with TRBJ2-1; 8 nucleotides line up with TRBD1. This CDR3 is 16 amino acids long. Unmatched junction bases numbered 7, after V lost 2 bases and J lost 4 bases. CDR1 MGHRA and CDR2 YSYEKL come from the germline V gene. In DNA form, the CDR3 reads TGCGCCAGCAGCCAATACGGACAGGGAATTTACAATGAGCAGTTCTTC. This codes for CASSQYGQGIYNEQFF.